Listed below are T cell receptor beta chains from one sample, sequenced in a study of vaccination effects on CD4 cells after COVID-19. Only in-frame clones appear in the TCRdb table, and some are missing; sequencing was by immunoSEQ multiplex PCR. This table has about 24,000 clones, around 81% appearing once. Their cognate antigens are unknown. Specimen: CD4+ T cells from PBMCs cultured with SARS-CoV-2 spike peptides, collected after COVID-19 vaccination. These receptors all come from a human donor who received a COVID-19 vaccine. Some clones in this sample may be carry-over from other donors' samples. CDR3s include the opening cysteine and the closing phenylalanine or tryptophan. The D gene is left open where the match is weak. The size of a clone is reported for some rows only, either as once, few or many, or as a class for expanded clones.

CDR3 protein,CDR3 DNA,clone size,V gene,J gene,D gene
CASSILGTNSNQPQHF,TGTGCCAGTAGTATTCTGGGAACGAATAGCAATCAGCCCCAGCATTTT,.,TRBV19,TRBJ1-5,.
CASSTGQGVYGYTF,TGCGCCAGCAGCACGGGACAGGGGGTCTATGGCTACACCTTC,once,TRBV5-1,TRBJ1-2,TRBD1
CASIRGQANTEAFF,TGTGCCAGCATTAGGGGACAGGCGAACACTGAAGCTTTCTTT,.,TRBV6-5,TRBJ1-1,TRBD1
CASSLAGNTEAFF,TGCGCCAGCAGCTTGGCCGGGAACACTGAAGCTTTCTTT,.,TRBV5-1,TRBJ1-1,.
CASKVSNYGYTF,TGTGCCAGTAAGGTTTCTAACTATGGCTACACCTTC,.,TRBV19,TRBJ1-2,.
CASSLVRANTEAFF,TGTGCCAGCAGCTTGGTCCGGGCAAACACTGAAGCTTTCTTT,.,TRBV5-4,TRBJ1-1,.
CASSLFQQTGELFF,TGTGCCAGCAGTTTATTCCAGCAAACCGGGGAGCTGTTTTTT,.,TRBV27,TRBJ2-2,.
CASSLGGSQSGNTIYF,TGTGCCAGCAGCTTAGGTGGATCCCAATCTGGAAACACCATATATTTT,.,TRBV7-9,TRBJ1-3,.
CASSRDSGNTIYF,TGTGCCAGCAGTAGGGACAGTGGAAACACCATATATTTT,few,TRBV12-3/TRBV12-4,TRBJ1-3,TRBD1
CASSRARGGSSYNSPLHF,TGTGCCAGCAGCAGAGCTCGGGGGGGGAGCTCCTATAATTCACCCCTCCACTTT,.,TRBV6-2/TRBV6-3,TRBJ1-6,.
CASSSSTGTDSNQPQHF,TGTGCCAGTAGCTCCTCAACCGGGACAGATAGCAATCAGCCCCAGCATTTT,once,TRBV19,TRBJ1-5,TRBD1
CASSLGVNQPQHF,TGTGCCAGCAGCTTGGGGGTCAATCAGCCCCAGCATTTT,.,TRBV5-6,TRBJ1-5,.
CASSRSGNIQYF,TGTGCCAGCAGCCGGAGCGGAAACATTCAGTACTTC,.,TRBV3-1/TRBV3-2,TRBJ2-4,.
CASSIVGVAGTEAFF,TGTGCCAGTAGTATAGTGGGGGTCGCGGGCACTGAAGCTTTCTTT,.,TRBV19,TRBJ1-1,.
CASSSQRGGGTDTQYF,TGTGCCAGCAGCTCTCAGCGGGGGGGTGGCACAGATACGCAGTATTTT,.,TRBV11-2,TRBJ2-3,TRBD2
CASSLGLQGTGELFF,TGCGCCAGCAGCTTGGGTTTGCAGGGGACCGGGGAGCTGTTTTTT,.,TRBV5-1,TRBJ2-2,.
CASTVTTGENGYTF,TGCGCCAGCACCGTAACCACAGGGGAAAATGGCTACACCTTC,.,TRBV5-1,TRBJ1-2,TRBD1
CASSSEGRGTGELFF,TGTGCCAGCAGCTCCGAGGGACGGGGCACCGGGGAGCTGTTTTTT,.,TRBV5-6,TRBJ2-2,.
CTSSQDGQGVKQPQHF,TGCACCAGCAGCCAAGACGGACAGGGGGTAAAACAGCCCCAGCATTTT,once,TRBV1,TRBJ1-5,.
CARTGGDTQYF,TGTGCCCGGACCGGGGGAGATACGCAGTATTTT,.,TRBV30,TRBJ2-3,.
CASREGLNTEAFF,TGCGCCAGCAGAGAGGGGTTGAACACTGAAGCTTTCTTT,few,TRBV5-1,TRBJ1-1,.
CASSQDGSVSGNTIYF,TGCGCCAGCAGCCAAGACGGTTCAGTCTCTGGAAACACCATATATTTT,once,TRBV4-1,TRBJ1-3,.
CASSSGQENTGELFF,TGTGCCAGCAGCTCCGGACAGGAGAACACCGGGGAGCTGTTTTTT,.,TRBV5-5,TRBJ2-2,TRBD1
CSVGGRDEKLFF,TGCAGCGTTGGAGGACGGGATGAAAAACTGTTTTTT,.,TRBV29-1,TRBJ1-4,.
CASSLQGANIQYF,TGTGCCAGCAGTTTACAGGGGGCAAACATTCAGTACTTC,.,TRBV12-3/TRBV12-4,TRBJ2-4,TRBD1
CASSQVGQGFTEAFF,TGCGCCAGCAGCCAAGTAGGCCAGGGGTTCACTGAAGCTTTCTTT,.,TRBV4-1,TRBJ1-1,.